What follows are 10 T cell receptor beta chains derived from one specimen sequenced in a study of shared clonotypes between healthy human individuals (dated by TCRdb to about 2020). Libraries were constructed by the immunoSEQ multiplex PCR assay. TCRdb obtained this table from immuneACCESS and retained in-frame rearrangements with V and J assigned. These tables miss some clones; where compared with another copy, unresolved V genes account for less than half of the shortfall, and the remainder is unexplained. The sample table lists about 960,000 clones, 70% to 85% of them with a count of one. About 1.5% of the sample rests with the top ten. The sequenced material came from memory CD4+ T cells sorted from blood. The sample's cell subset or site, from its label and the paper: CD45RA-negative fraction. The origin of the receptors is a man aged 18 to 29 in good health.

This rearrangement joins TRBV11-2 to TRBJ2-7; the D gene could be TRBD1 or TRBD2 (6 bases each). Looked up from germline, CDR1 is SGHAT and CDR2 is FQNNGV. This CDR3 has 14 amino acids. Deletions cut 1 base from V and 7 bases from J, with 14 bases between. The CDR3 sequence is CASSLVLLGGEQYF. The CDR3 coding sequence is TGTGCCAGCAGCTTAGTCCTACTAGGGGGGGAGCAGTACTTC.

The count of this clone is one. The sample holds other DNA sequences that translate to the same CDR3. The CDR3 DNA reads as TGTGCCATCAGTGAGTCGGGACTTCTAGCCAAAAACATTCAGTACTTC. Its translation: CAISESGLLAKNIQYF. The chain carries TRBV10-3 and TRBJ2-4; D is perhaps TRBD2 (6 bases). The V end was cut by 0 bases, the J end by 0 bases, with 9 bases between. The CDR3 spans 16 residues. CDR1 and CDR2 from the germline V gene are ENHRY and SYGVKD.

The V and J genes are TRBV30 and TRBJ1-5; D is uncertain. This CDR3 is built from 13 residues. The ends were cut back, 2 bases at V and 6 bases at J, with 11 bases in the middle. Per the germline V gene, CDR1 is GTSNPN and CDR2 is SVGIG (reference sequence). This CDR3 is CAWSRAESQPQHF. In DNA form, the CDR3 reads TGTGCCTGGAGTCGGGCGGAGAGTCAGCCCCAGCATTTT.

The chain employs TRBV27 and TRBJ1-4; D unresolved. Germline V lookup: CDR1 MNHEY, CDR2 SMNVEV (reference sequence). This CDR3 comprises 14 residues. V was pared by 8 bases and J by 5 bases, with 15 bases between. CDR3 sequence reads: CASGRLLVNEKLFF. CDR3 bases: TGTGCCAGCGGGAGACTGCTCGTCAATGAAAAACTGTTTTTT.

The CDR3 protein is CASSWGTSGKVDTQYF. CDR3 sequence (DNA): TGTGCCAGCAGCTGGGGGACTAGCGGGAAGGTAGATACGCAGTATTTT. The chain carries TRBV13 and TRBJ2-3, with 13 bases lining up with TRBD2. This CDR3 is built from 16 residues. After removal of 4 bases from V and 5 bases from J, the junction contained 6 bases not matched to a gene. The V gene's germline CDR1 is PRHDT and CDR2 FYEKMQ (reference sequence).

This chain joins TRBV5-1 and TRBJ2-7, with 7 bases identical to TRBD2. The CDR3 is made up of 14 amino acids. Per the germline V gene, CDR1 is SGHRS and CDR2 is YFSETQ. Trimming cost V 4 bases and J 2 bases; bases outside gene matches: 6. The CDR3: CASSGAGFTYEQYF. Here the CDR3 DNA reads TGCGCCAGCAGCGGAGCGGGATTTACCTACGAGCAGTACTTC.

The chain uses TRBV9 and TRBJ1-6; 8 positions match TRBD1. V shed 5 bases and J 8 bases; nucleotides not matched to a gene: 6. The CDR3 contains 14 residues. The V gene's germline CDR1 is SGDLS and CDR2 YYNGEE. CDR3 coding DNA: TGTGCCAGCAGATCGACAGGGGAAGATTCACCCCTCCACTTT. It specifies CASRSTGEDSPLHF.

The chain combines TRBV6-6 with TRBJ2-7, with TRBD1 matching over 8 bases. Trimming at V came to 3 bases and at J to 3 bases, leaving 4 bases not matched to a gene. There are 14 residues in the CDR3. Germline loops: CDR1 MNHNY, CDR2 SVGAGI (reference sequence). CDR3 region: CASSYQGAGYEQYF. In DNA form, the CDR3 reads TGTGCCAGCAGTTATCAGGGGGCAGGCTACGAGCAGTACTTC.

The rearrangement uses TRBV29-1 and TRBJ1-2; D uncertain. Per germline, CDR1 SQVTM and CDR2 ANQGSEA. The germline V and J ends were trimmed by 8 bases and 1 base, with 11 bases remaining between them. The CDR3 has 12 residues. CDR3 region: CSFSPDNYGYTF. Written as DNA, the CDR3 is TGCAGCTTTTCCCCGGATAACTATGGCTACACCTTC.

A word on this clone: At the DNA level, this CDR3 is encoded by other sequences in the same sample as well. V is TRBV18 and J is TRBJ1-2; D is perhaps TRBD1 (5 bases). The CDR3 is 13 amino acids. Trimming left V 3 bases short and J 2 bases short, with 7 bases between. Germline-derived CDR1 and CDR2 are KGHSH and LQKENI. The CDR3: CASSPGDNYGYTF. Here the CDR3 DNA reads TGTGCCAGCTCACCGGGGGACAACTATGGCTACACCTTC.